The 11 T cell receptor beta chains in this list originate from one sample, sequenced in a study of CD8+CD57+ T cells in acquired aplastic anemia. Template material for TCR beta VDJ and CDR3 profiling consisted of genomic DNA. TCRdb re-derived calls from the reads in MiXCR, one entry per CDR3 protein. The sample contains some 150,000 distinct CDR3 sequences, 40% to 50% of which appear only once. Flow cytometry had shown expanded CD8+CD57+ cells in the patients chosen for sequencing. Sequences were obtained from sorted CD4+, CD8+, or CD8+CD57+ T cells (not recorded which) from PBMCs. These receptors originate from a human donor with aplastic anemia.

The CDR3 region is CASSEEDYEQFF. The CDR3 DNA reads as TGTGCCAGCAGTGAAGAGGATTATGAGCAGTTCTTC. The chain couples TRBV2 to TRBJ2-1; D gene uncertain. Germline V lookup: CDR1 SNHLY, CDR2 FYNNEI. The CDR3 loop spans 12 amino acids. V was pared by 1 base and J by 8 bases, with 6 bases between.

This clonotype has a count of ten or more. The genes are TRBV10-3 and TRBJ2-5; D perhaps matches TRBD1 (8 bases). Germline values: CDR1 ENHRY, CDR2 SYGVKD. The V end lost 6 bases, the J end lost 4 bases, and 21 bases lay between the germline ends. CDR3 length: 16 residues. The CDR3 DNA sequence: TGTGCCATCAGCTTGGGAGGGGCAGGGGGCGCAGAGACCCAGTACTTC. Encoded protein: CAISLGGAGGAETQYF.

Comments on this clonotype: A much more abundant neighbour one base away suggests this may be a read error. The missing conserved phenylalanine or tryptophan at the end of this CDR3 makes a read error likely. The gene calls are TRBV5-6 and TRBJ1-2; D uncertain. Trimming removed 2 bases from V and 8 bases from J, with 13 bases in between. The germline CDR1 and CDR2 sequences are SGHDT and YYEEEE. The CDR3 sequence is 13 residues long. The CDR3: CASSLPGPGGYTV. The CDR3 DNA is TGTGCCAGCAGCTTACCGGGCCCGGGGGGCTACACCGTC.

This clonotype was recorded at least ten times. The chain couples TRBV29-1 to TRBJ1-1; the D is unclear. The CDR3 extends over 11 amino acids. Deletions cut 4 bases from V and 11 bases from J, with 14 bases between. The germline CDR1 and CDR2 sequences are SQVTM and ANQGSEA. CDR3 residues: CSVVPSGDAFF. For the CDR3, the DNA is TGCAGCGTTGTGCCCAGCGGGGATGCTTTCTTT.

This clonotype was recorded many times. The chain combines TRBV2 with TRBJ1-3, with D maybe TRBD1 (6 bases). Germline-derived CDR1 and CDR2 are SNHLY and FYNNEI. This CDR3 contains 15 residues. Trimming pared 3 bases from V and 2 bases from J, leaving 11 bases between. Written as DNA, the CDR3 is TGTGCCAGCAGTGAGGGGGGGCGCCCTGGAAACACCATATATTTT. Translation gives CASSEGGRPGNTIYF. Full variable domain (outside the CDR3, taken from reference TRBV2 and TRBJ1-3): EPEVTQTPSHQVTQMGQEVILRCVPISNHLYFYWYRQILGQKVEFLVSFYNNEISEKSEIFDDQFSVERPDGSNFTLKIRSTKLEDSAMYFCASSEGGRPGNTIYFGEGSWLTVV.

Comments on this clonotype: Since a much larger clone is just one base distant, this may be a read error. Here the CDR3 reads CASSAKVNTDAFF. In DNA form, the CDR3 reads TGTGCCAGCAGTGCTAAGGTGAACACTGACGCTTTCTTT. The chain combines TRBV6-4 with TRBJ1-1; D gene ambiguous. From germline, CDR1 is MRHNA and CDR2 SNTAGT. This CDR3 spans 13 amino acids.

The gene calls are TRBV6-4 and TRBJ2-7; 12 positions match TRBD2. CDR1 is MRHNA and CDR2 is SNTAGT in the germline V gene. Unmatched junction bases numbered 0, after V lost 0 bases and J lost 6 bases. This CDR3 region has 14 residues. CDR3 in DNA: TGTGCCAGCAGTGACTCGACTAGCGGGAGCGAGCAGTACTTC. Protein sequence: CASSDSTSGSEQYF.

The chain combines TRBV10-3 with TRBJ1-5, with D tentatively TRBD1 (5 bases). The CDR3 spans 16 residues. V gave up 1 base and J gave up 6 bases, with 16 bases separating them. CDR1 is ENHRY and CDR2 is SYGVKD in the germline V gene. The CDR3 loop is CAISEWKGLERQPQHF. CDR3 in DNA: TGTGCCATCAGTGAGTGGAAGGGGCTGGAACGTCAGCCCCAGCATTTT.

CDR3 nucleotides: TGTGCCAGCATTCCCAGGGGGCTCTACACCGGGGAGCTGTTTTTT. Translating it yields CASIPRGLYTGELFF. The rearrangement uses TRBV12-3 or TRBV12-4 and TRBJ2-2, with TRBD1 matching 8 bases. The CDR3 contains 15 residues. Trimming removed 7 bases from V and 3 bases from J; junction bases left unmatched: 7.

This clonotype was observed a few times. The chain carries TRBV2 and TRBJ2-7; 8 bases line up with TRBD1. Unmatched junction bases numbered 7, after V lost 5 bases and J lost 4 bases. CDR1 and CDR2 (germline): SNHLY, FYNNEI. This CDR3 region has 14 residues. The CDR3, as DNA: TGTGCCAGCAGTAACGGACAGGGCAGTTACGAGCAGTACTTC. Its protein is CASSNGQGSYEQYF.

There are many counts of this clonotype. CDR3 loop: CASSLRGSDNSPLHF. CDR3 bases: TGTGCCAGCAGCTTACGGGGGAGCGATAATTCACCCCTCCACTTT. The rearrangement uses TRBV7-9 and TRBJ1-6, with D perhaps TRBD1 (5 bases). This CDR3 comprises 15 residues. In germline, CDR1 is SEHNR, CDR2 FQNEAQ (reference sequence). V was cut by 2 bases and J by 5 bases, with 10 bases left in between.